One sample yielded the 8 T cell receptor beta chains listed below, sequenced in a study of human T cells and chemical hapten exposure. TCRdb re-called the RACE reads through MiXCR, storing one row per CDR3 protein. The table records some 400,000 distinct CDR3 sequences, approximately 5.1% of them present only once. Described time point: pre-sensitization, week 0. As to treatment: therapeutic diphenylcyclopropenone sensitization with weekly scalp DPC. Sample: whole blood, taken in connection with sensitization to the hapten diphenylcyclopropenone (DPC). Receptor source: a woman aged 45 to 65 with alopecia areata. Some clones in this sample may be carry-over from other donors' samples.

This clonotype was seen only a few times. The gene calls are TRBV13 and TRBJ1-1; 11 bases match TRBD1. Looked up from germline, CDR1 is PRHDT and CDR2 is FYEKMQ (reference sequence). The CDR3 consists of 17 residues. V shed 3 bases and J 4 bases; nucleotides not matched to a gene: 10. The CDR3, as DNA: TGTGCCAGCAGCTTTTCCACCTGGGACAGGGGGAGCACTGAAGCTTTCTTT. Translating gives CASSFSTWDRGSTEAFF. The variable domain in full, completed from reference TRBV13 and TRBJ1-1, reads AAGVIQSPRHLIKEKRETATLKCYPIPRHDTVYWYQQGPGQDPQFLISFYEKMQSDKGSIPDRFSAQQFSDYHSELNMSSLELGDSALYFCASSFSTWDRGSTEAFFGQGTRLTVV.

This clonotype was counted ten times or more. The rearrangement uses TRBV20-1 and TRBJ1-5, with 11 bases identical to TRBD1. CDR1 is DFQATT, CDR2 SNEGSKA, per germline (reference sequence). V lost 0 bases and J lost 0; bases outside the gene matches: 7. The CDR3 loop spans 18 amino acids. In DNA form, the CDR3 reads TGCAGTGCTAGAGACGGGACAGGGGGTTCGTATAGCAATCAGCCCCAGCATTTT. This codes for CSARDGTGGSYSNQPQHF.

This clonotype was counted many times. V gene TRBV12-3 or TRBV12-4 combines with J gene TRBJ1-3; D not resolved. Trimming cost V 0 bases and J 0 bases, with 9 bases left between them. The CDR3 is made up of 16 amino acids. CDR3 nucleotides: TGTGCCAGCAGTTTAGCTCGCCGACACTCTGGAAACACCATATATTTT. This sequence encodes CASSLARRHSGNTIYF.

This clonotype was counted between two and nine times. For the CDR3, the DNA is TGTGCCAGCAGTCCCAGGGTATCTAACTATGGCTACACCTTC. It codes for CASSPRVSNYGYTF. The rearrangement uses TRBV2 and TRBJ1-2; TRBD1 might be the D (5 bases). V gave up 5 bases and J gave up 0 bases, with 10 bases separating them. CDR3 length equals 14 residues. Germline CDR1 and CDR2: SNHLY and FYNNEI. Looking up the rest from reference TRBV2 and TRBJ1-2 gives the full variable domain: EPEVTQTPSHQVTQMGQEVILRCVPISNHLYFYWYRQILGQKVEFLVSFYNNEISEKSEIFDDQFSVERPDGSNFTLKIRSTKLEDSAMYFCASSPRVSNYGYTFGSGTRLTVV.

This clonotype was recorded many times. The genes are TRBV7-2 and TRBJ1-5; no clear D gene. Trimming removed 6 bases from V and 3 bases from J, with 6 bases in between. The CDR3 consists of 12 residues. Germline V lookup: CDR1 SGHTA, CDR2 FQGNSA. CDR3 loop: CASRPINQPQHF. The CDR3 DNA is TGTGCCAGCAGGCCAATCAATCAGCCCCAGCATTTT.

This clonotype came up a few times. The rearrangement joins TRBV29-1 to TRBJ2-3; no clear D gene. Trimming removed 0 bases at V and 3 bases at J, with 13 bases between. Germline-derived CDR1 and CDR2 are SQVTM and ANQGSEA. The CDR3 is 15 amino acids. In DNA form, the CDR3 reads TGCAGCGTTGAAGATCCTTGGGGAAAGACAGATACGCAGTATTTT. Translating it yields CSVEDPWGKTDTQYF.

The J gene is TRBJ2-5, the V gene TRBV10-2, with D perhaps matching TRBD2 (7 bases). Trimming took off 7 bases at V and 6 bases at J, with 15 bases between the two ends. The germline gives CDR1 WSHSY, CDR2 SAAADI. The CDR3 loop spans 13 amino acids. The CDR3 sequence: CASTEGGVKTQYF. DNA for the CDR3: TGCGCCAGCACTGAAGGGGGGGTAAAGACCCAGTACTTC.

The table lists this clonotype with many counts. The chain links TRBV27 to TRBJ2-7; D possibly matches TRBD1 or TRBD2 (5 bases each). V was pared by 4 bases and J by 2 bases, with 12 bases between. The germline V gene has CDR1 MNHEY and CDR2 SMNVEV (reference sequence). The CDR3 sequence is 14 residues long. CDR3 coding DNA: TGTGCCAGCAGTTGGGGGAAGGGGACCTACGAGCAGTACTTC. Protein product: CASSWGKGTYEQYF.